This entry is about one T cell receptor (beta chain). This entry comes from a study of blood T cell repertoires in COVID-19. Trimming stripped 3 bases from V and 10 bases from J, with 13 bases between. The length of the CDR3 is 14 residues. Germline V CDR1 and CDR2: MNHEY, SMNVEV (reference sequence). This table comes from immunoSEQ multiplex PCR, and its TCRdb copy is limited to in-frame clones, with some not included. The sample has some 22,000 clones, 85% to 90% seen once. The genes are TRBV27 and TRBJ1-6, with no clear D. This clonotype originated in a man aged 65 to 85 with COVID-19, enrolled during active disease. Sequencing was performed on peripheral blood. The CDR3 region has the DNA TGTGCCAGCAGTTTCCCTAGTTTTTGGTCACCCCTCCACTTT. Translation: CASSFPSFWSPLHF.